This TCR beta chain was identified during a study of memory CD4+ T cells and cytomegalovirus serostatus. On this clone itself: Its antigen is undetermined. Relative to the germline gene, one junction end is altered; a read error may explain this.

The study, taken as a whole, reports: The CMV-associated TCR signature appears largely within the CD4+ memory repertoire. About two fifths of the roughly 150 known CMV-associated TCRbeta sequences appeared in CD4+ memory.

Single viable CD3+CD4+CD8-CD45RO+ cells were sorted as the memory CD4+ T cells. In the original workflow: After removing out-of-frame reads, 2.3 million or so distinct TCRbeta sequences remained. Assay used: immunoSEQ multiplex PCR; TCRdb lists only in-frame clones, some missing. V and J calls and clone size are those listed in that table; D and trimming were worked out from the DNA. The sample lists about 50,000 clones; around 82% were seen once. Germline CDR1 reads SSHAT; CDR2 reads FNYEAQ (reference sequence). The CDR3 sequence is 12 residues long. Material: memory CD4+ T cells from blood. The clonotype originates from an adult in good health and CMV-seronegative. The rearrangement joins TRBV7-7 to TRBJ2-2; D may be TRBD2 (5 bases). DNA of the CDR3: TGTGCTAGCAGCTCGCGGGTGGGGGAGCTGTTTTTT. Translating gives CASSSRVGELFF.